This T cell receptor (beta chain) emerged from a study of shared clonotypes between healthy human individuals. Study-wide results and limits: Clonotypes that were shared across a few donors made up around 4.6% of naive CD4 clonotypes.

Everyone who donated was a Caucasian adult who lived in Nashville, Tennessee. Concerning this clone itself: What it binds is unknown.

Each PCR replicate from the sorted subsets contained around 0.2 ug DNA, which is about 31,000 T cell genomes. The data were produced by immunoSEQ multiplex PCR, yet TCRdb's version contains in-frame clones alone and is incomplete. The table lists roughly 2.4 million clones, approximately 96% of them singletons. The trim removed 5 bases at V and 10 bases at J, leaving 11 bases unmatched. This CDR3 comprises 15 residues. Per the germline V gene, CDR1 is SGHRS and CDR2 is YFSETQ. The chain carries TRBV5-1 and TRBJ1-6, with 8 bases lining up with TRBD1. This TCR derives from a man aged 18-30 years in good health. Sequenced input: naive CD4+ T cells sorted from blood. Subset: CD45RA+ positively selected. The CDR3 sequence is CASRFAGTGQSPLHF. Written as DNA, the CDR3 is TGCGCCAGCAGGTTTGCCGGGACAGGTCAGTCACCCCTCCACTTT.